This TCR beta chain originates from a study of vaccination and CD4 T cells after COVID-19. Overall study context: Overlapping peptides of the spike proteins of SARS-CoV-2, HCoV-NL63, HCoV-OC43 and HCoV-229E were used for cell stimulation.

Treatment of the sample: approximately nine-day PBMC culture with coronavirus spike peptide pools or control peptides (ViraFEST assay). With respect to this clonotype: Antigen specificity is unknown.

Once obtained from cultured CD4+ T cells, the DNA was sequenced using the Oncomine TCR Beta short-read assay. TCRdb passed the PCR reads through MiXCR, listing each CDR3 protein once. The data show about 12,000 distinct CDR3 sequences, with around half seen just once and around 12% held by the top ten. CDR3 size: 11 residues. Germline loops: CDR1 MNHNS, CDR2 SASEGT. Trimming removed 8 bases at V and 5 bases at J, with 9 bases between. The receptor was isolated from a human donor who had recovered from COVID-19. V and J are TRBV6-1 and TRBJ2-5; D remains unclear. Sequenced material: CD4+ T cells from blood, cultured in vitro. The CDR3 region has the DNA TGTGCCAGCGCGCACCCCGAGACCCAGTACTTC. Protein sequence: CASAHPETQYF.